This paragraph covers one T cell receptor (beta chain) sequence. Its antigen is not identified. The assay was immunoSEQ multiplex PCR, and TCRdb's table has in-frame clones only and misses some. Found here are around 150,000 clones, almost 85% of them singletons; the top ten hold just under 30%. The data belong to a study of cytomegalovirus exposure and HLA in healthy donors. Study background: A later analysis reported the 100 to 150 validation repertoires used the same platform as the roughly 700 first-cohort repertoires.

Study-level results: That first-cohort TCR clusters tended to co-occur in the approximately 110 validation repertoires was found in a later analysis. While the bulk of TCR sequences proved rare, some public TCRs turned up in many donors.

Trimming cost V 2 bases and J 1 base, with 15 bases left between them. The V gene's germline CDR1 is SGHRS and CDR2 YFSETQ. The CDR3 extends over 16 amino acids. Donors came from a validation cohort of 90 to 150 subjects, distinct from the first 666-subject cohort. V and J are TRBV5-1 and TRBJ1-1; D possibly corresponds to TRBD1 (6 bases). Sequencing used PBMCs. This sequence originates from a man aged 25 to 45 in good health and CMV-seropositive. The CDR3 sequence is CASSFTLGHENTEAFF. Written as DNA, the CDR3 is TGCGCCAGCAGCTTCACTCTGGGACACGAGAACACTGAAGCTTTCTTT. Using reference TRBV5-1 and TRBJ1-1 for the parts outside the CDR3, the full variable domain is KAGVTQTPRYLIKTRGQQVTLSCSPISGHRSVSWYQQTPGQGLQFLFEYFSETQRNKGNFPGRFSGRQFSNSRSEMNVSTLELGDSALYLCASSFTLGHENTEAFFGQGTRLTVV.